This T cell receptor beta chain was sequenced in a study of vaccination effects on CD4 cells after COVID-19 (dated by TCRdb to 2021 to 2024). At the level of the whole study: Participants received two doses of either the BNT162b2 or the mRNA-1273 mRNA SARS-CoV-2 vaccine. In the study, cultures from other donors were sequenced using the Oncomine TCR Beta short-read assay on an Illumina iSeq 100. SARS-CoV-2 spike-specific CD4+ TCR repertoires were compared before and after mRNA vaccination in COVID-19 convalescent patients and in infection-naive vaccine recipients. Altogether, approximately 10 COVID-19 convalescent patients and a handful of SARS-CoV-2-naive healthy vaccine recipients made up the full study.

The library was obtained by the immunoSEQ multiplex PCR assay. DNA from the cultured, isolated CD4+ T cells was subjected to TCR beta CDR3 sequencing. On the study's bioinformatics: The analysis removed non-productive TCR sequences, trimmed reads to the CDR3 region, and retained only CDR3s that were 7 or more amino acids long. Antigen-specific clonotypes were identified with the MANAFEST web app by comparing expansion in peptide wells against reference cultures. Positive clones required FDR<0.05 expansion versus reference and all other wells, odds ratio above 5, and frequency above 0.1% in two replicate wells. A clonotype was defined as cross-reactive if the clonotype was significantly expanded both in SARS-CoV-2 spike wells and in at least one common cold coronavirus spike condition. CDR3 similarity was assessed by Levenshtein distance with the stringdist R package, and unrooted trees were built with ape in R 3.6.1. The table was pulled from immuneACCESS by TCRdb, which kept in-frame rearrangements only. Such tables lose some clones; where checked, under half of the loss comes from unresolved V genes, and the rest has no known cause. That table is the source of V, J and clone size, and D and trimming were worked out from the DNA. The sample includes roughly 63,000 clones, with about 80% observed a single time. The ten largest account for over 9% of the sample.

The ViraFEST assay stimulated PBMC with viral peptide pools and then used TCR sequencing to identify antigen-specific CD4+ T cell clonotypes by expansion. After about 9 days of culture, CD4+ T cells were isolated with the EasySep CD4+ T cell isolation kit. Healthy vaccine recipients had no prior SARS-CoV-2 infection, confirmed by negative nucleocapsid antibodies before and after vaccination. Each well held two million PBMC cultured in IMDM containing about 5.5% human AB serum, roughly 10 IU/ml IL-2 and gentamicin, along with roughly 10 ug/ml peptides. On days 3 and 7, half of the culture medium was replaced with fresh IL-2-containing medium. Unless noted otherwise, every peptide stimulation condition was grown in triplicate wells. PBMC were separated from whole blood using Ficoll-Paque Plus gradient centrifugation and were then either cryopreserved at -140C or used fresh. The overlapping peptide pools covered the spike proteins of SARS-CoV-2 as well as those of the common cold coronaviruses HCoV-NL63, HCoV-OC43 and HCoV-229E. Genomic DNA was extracted from cultured CD4+ T cells with the QIAamp micro DNA kit.

Summary of the overall study and its limitations: Clones induced by infection and clones induced by vaccination both contracted markedly at late timepoints after vaccination, which fits with T cell responses waning over time. Limitations of the study were the small number of convalescent patients and the absence of early post-infection timepoints. In healthy vaccine recipients, vaccine-induced clones were almost all SARS-CoV-2 mono-reactive, with only 1 of 255 cross-reactive with common cold coronaviruses.

As regards this clone: What this receptor recognizes is not known. No quality values exist for individual bases; no much larger clone is one base distant.

V lost 1 base and J lost 0 bases; the stretch between them is 5 bases long. Sequences KGHDR (CDR1) and SFDVKD (CDR2) are obtained from the germline V gene. From the cysteine through the phenylalanine, the CDR3 covers 15 amino acids. Just CDR3 DNA is preserved here, 45 bases in frame from base 1. This sequence originates from a human donor who received a COVID-19 vaccine. This material consisted of CD4+ T cells from PBMCs cultured with SARS-CoV-2 spike peptides, taken before COVID-19 vaccination. This sample's cell subset or site label indicates: SARS-CoV-2 spike overlapping peptide pool stimulation. Rearrangement joined TRBV24-1 to TRBJ2-2; the D gene remains uncertain. The nucleotide sequence reads TGTGCCACCAGTGATTTACAGACGAACACCGGGGAGCTGTTTTTT. Translated, it reads CATSDLQTNTGELFF.